The 3 T cell receptor beta chains in this list originate from one sample, sequenced in a study of OX40 agonist ivuxolimab in advanced cancers. Data came from immunoSEQ multiplex PCR; TCRdb stores just in-frame clones and leaves some out. The sample lists tens of thousands of clones, about nine tenths occurring once. The sample was CD4+ or CD8+ T cells sorted from blood, taken in a trial of the OX40 agonist ivuxolimab. The receptors were sampled from an adult with an advanced solid tumor such as melanoma, head and neck, liver or kidney cancer.

The V and J genes are TRBV19 and TRBJ1-5; TRBD1 matches at 8 bases. The CDR3 contains 15 residues. J lost 0 bases, V lost 7 bases, and 5 bases had no gene match. Germline-derived CDR1 and CDR2 are LNHDA and SQIVND (reference sequence). The CDR3 bases are TGTGCCAGTATTGAGGACAGGGATAGCAATCAGCCCCAGCATTTT. It codes for CASIEDRDSNQPQHF.

This sequence joins TRBV13 and TRBJ2-4; D might be TRBD1 (6 bases). Trimming shortened V by 3 bases and J by 5 bases, and 14 bases separated the two germline ends. The length of the CDR3 is 15 residues. Germline V gene lookup returns CDR1 PRHDT and CDR2 FYEKMQ (reference sequence). CDR3 residues: CASSFREGVENIQYF. Here the CDR3 DNA reads TGTGCCAGCAGCTTCCGTGAGGGGGTGGAAAACATTCAGTACTTC.

The rearrangement joins TRBV6-5 to TRBJ1-1; D is perhaps TRBD1 (5 bases). The germline gives CDR1 MNHEY, CDR2 SVGAGI. Trimming took 7 bases from V and 11 from J, leaving 20 bases between them. This CDR3 is built from 13 residues. This CDR3 reads CASTPRGGRRAFF. The CDR3 nucleotides are TGTGCCAGCACCCCCCGGGGGGGTAGGCGGGCTTTCTTT.